The T cell receptor beta chain under discussion was sequenced for a study of blood T cells in healthy people across ages. To note about this clonotype: Antigen unknown. Given a much more abundant clone one base away, this may be a read error.

General study findings and limits: A greater number of naive CD4+ cells and higher diversity distinguished long-lived donors from aged donors.

The second PCR ran 7 to 11 cycles with a sample-barcoded 5' primer and J-beta primers. Every sample gave at least 3 million paired-end reads containing CDR3. MiXCR was run by TCRdb on the 5' RACE reads, yielding one entry per CDR3 protein. The sample contains approximately 850,000 distinct CDR3 sequences, 40% to 50% of which appear only once. Drawing of peripheral blood yielded 8.5 to 10 milliliters from each donor. PBMCs, at least 6 million per sample, were isolated. This CDR3 region has 16 residues. The germline gives CDR1 SGHAT, CDR2 FQNNGV. V dropped 0 bases and J dropped 2 bases, with 13 bases sitting between them.

The material sequenced was blood. The chain links TRBV11-2 to TRBJ1-2; tentative D call: TRBD1 (5 bases). The clonotype originates from a man aged 55-75 years in good health. Here the CDR3 reads CASSLDPGRSNYGYTF. The CDR3 DNA is TGTGCCAGCAGCTTAGATCCGGGACGGTCAAACTATGGCTACACCTTC.